The 15 T cell receptor beta chains below come from one sample, sequenced in a study of blood T cell repertoires in COVID-19 (TCRdb year 2020). Library method: the immunoSEQ multiplex PCR assay. TCRdb mirrors the immuneACCESS table, restricted to in-frame sequences. Some clones are absent from its copies; in checked studies, under half trace to an unresolved V gene, and the reason for the others is unknown. The sample data list roughly 270,000 clones, and 80% to 85% of these were observed just once. The top ten clones comprise about 5% of the sample. The sample comprised PBMCs or T cells enriched from blood (not recorded which). The receptors stem from a man in his forties who had been exposed to COVID-19.

This sequence joins TRBV18 and TRBJ1-4, with a tentative D call TRBD1 (6 bases). The germline V and J ends were trimmed by 8 bases and 2 bases, with 9 bases remaining between them. Germline V gene data show CDR1 as KGHSH and CDR2 as LQKENI. This CDR3 region has 13 residues. The CDR3 is CASNRATNEKLFF. For the CDR3, the DNA is TGTGCCAGCAACAGGGCTACTAATGAAAAACTGTTTTTT.

This clone occurred once. This sequence joins TRBV19 and TRBJ2-7; D is possibly TRBD1 (6 bases). V was pared by 5 bases and J by 6 bases, with 17 bases between. CDR3 length: 14 residues. Germline values: CDR1 LNHDA, CDR2 SQIVND (reference sequence). CDR3 in amino acids: CASSPTGPGVEQYF. CDR3 bases: TGTGCCAGTAGTCCAACCGGGCCAGGGGTCGAGCAGTACTTC.

The chain joins TRBV30 to TRBJ2-1; 12 positions match TRBD2. The germline V gene encodes CDR1 GTSNPN and CDR2 SVGIG (reference sequence). V dropped 3 bases and J dropped 10; count of bases not matched to a gene: 4. CDR3 length: 13 residues. The CDR3 DNA follows: TGTGCCTGGAGACTAGCGGGAGGTAGCGAGCAGTTCTTC. It yields the protein CAWRLAGGSEQFF.

The chain is built from TRBV2 and TRBJ2-5; 9 positions agree with TRBD2. Germline trimming cut 8 bases from V and 0 bases from J; bases unmatched to any gene: 10. The CDR3 spans 16 residues. Germline V gene lookup returns CDR1 SNHLY and CDR2 FYNNEI. CDR3 DNA sequence: TGTGCCAGCGCCAGTCAAAGCGGGAGGTACCAAGAGACCCAGTACTTC. Translating it yields CASASQSGRYQETQYF.

V usage is TRBV7-3 and J usage is TRBJ2-7; possible D gene TRBD2, 6 bases. From germline, CDR1 is SGHTA and CDR2 FQGTGA. This CDR3 region has 16 residues. Trimming pared 1 base from V and 3 bases from J, leaving 16 bases between. CDR3 region: CASSLNPPSVSYEQYF. CDR3 nucleotides: TGTGCCAGCAGCTTAAATCCGCCTAGCGTAAGCTACGAGCAGTACTTC.

The V and J genes are TRBV9 and TRBJ2-3; 10 bases line up with TRBD2. The CDR3 is 17 residues long. With V trimmed by 2 bases and J by 3 bases, 9 bases remained unmatched. Germline V gives CDR1 SGDLS, CDR2 YYNGEE. The CDR3 is CASSVSPSGSRTDTQYF. CDR3 nucleotides: TGTGCCAGCAGCGTTTCCCCTAGCGGGAGTCGTACAGATACGCAGTATTTT.

This clone was picked up a small number of times. The J gene is TRBJ2-7, the V gene TRBV18; D perhaps matches TRBD2 (5 bases). V was shortened by 2 bases and J by 3 bases, with 8 bases between the two germline ends. Germline V gives CDR1 KGHSH, CDR2 LQKENI. The CDR3 covers 13 residues. CDR3: CASSPAGLYEQYF. The DNA of the CDR3 is TGTGCCAGCTCACCAGCGGGCCTCTACGAGCAGTACTTC.

The chain couples TRBV19 to TRBJ1-3; 7 bases line up with TRBD1. This CDR3 comprises 15 residues. J gave up 7 bases and V 0 bases, and 6 bases lay outside the gene matches. Per germline, CDR1 LNHDA and CDR2 SQIVND (reference sequence). CDR3 nucleotide sequence: TGTGCCAGTAGTATAGAGGTACAGGGGTGGAACACCATATATTTT. Amino acid sequence: CASSIEVQGWNTIYF.

The gene calls are TRBV19 and TRBJ1-3; a weak D match, TRBD1 (6 bases). The germline V gene has CDR1 LNHDA and CDR2 SQIVND (reference sequence). The V end lost 7 bases, the J end lost 0 bases, and 16 bases lay between the germline ends. The CDR3 spans 16 residues. The CDR3 is CASTFGQPFSGNTIYF. The CDR3 DNA reads as TGTGCCAGTACCTTCGGACAGCCTTTCTCTGGAAACACCATATATTTT.

This chain connects TRBV7-6 to TRBJ2-5, with 7 positions matching TRBD1. V lost 5 bases and J lost 5; bases outside the gene matches: 14. CDR1 and CDR2 (germline): SGHVS, FNYEAQ. The CDR3 loop spans 16 amino acids. The CDR3 loop is CASSPPGQGVGETQYF. The CDR3 bases are TGTGCCAGCAGCCCACCTGGGCAGGGGGTAGGGGAGACCCAGTACTTC.

The chain recombines TRBV5-8 with TRBJ2-1; TRBD2 matches at 9 bases. Trimming at V came to 4 bases and at J to 7 bases, leaving 12 bases not matched to a gene. CDR3 size: 16 residues. Germline loops: CDR1 SGHTS, CDR2 YDEGEE. CDR3 amino acids: CASSRRGGRAVNEQFF. Written as DNA, the CDR3 is TGTGCCAGCAGCCGTCGGGGCGGGAGGGCCGTTAATGAGCAGTTCTTC.

The chain carries TRBV9 and TRBJ1-1; TRBD1 matches at 8 bases. CDR3 length equals 16 residues. The germline V gene encodes CDR1 SGDLS and CDR2 YYNGEE. The junction had 6 bases not matched to a gene; V was cut back by 2 bases and J by 0 bases. This chain's CDR3 is CASSVGQGRVNTEAFF. The CDR3 bases are TGTGCCAGCAGCGTCGGACAGGGAAGGGTGAACACTGAAGCTTTCTTT. The complete variable domain, with remaining parts taken from reference TRBV9 and TRBJ1-1, reads DSGVTQTPKHLITATGQRVTLRCSPRSGDLSVYWYQQSLDQGLQFLIQYYNGEERAKGNILERFSAQQFPDLHSELNLSSLELGDSALYFCASSVGQGRVNTEAFFGQGTRLTVV.

The V gene is TRBV6-5, the J gene TRBJ1-1; D is ambiguous. This CDR3 contains 15 residues. Between the trimmed V and J ends, which lost 6 bases and 4 bases, there was a span of 18 bases. Germline CDR1 reads MNHEY; CDR2 reads SVGAGI. The CDR3: CASRSWRAVGTEAFF. DNA for the CDR3: TGTGCCAGCAGGAGTTGGAGGGCGGTGGGCACTGAAGCTTTCTTT.

This clone was picked up one time. The CDR3 region has the DNA TGTGCCAGCAGCTTGGCCGGACTAGCGGGAGCATCAGATACGCAGTATTTT. Translated, it gives CASSLAGLAGASDTQYF. J is TRBJ2-3 and V is TRBV5-4; 13 bases are a match to TRBD2. V gave up 0 bases and J gave up 4 bases; unmatched junction bases: 5. Germline assignment: CDR1 SGHNT and CDR2 YYREEE (reference sequence). The CDR3 spans 17 residues.

The chain links TRBV5-6 to TRBJ1-5, with TRBD1 matching over 9 bases. The CDR3 has 14 residues. Germline V gene lookup returns CDR1 SGHDT and CDR2 YYEEEE. The trim removed 3 bases at V and 6 bases at J, leaving 4 bases unmatched. Written as DNA, the CDR3 is TGTGCCAGCAGCTATGGACAGGGGAGTCAGCCCCAGCATTTT. Its protein is CASSYGQGSQPQHF. The entire variable domain, with the rest obtained from reference TRBV5-6 and TRBJ1-5, is as follows: DAGVTQSPTHLIKTRGQQVTLRCSPKSGHDTVSWYQQALGQGPQFIFQYYEEEERQRGNFPDRFSGHQFPNYSSELNVNALLLGDSALYLCASSYGQGSQPQHFGDGTRLSIL.